Given below is one T cell receptor beta chain in context. Its target is unknown. The CDR3 is made up of 15 amino acids. Deletions cut 5 bases from V and 6 bases from J, with 19 bases between. Per the germline V gene, CDR1 is LNHDA and CDR2 is SQIVND (reference sequence). The entry originates in a study of cytomegalovirus exposure and HLA in healthy donors. Points from the study as a whole: It was 164 TCR beta chains that were listed as cytomegalovirus-associated. Through in vitro validation, three CMV-associated chains were shown to be specific for CMV antigens.

The method was immunoSEQ multiplex PCR; TCRdb's version includes in-frame clones alone and lacks a portion of them. The sample lists 120,000 to 150,000 clones, 86% seen once, with 2.9% in the top ten. Donors were drawn from the approximately 130-subject validation cohort, separate from the approximately 670-subject first cohort. The source of this sequence is a man aged 18 to 29 in good health and CMV-seronegative. The sequencing input was PBMCs. The chain recombines TRBV19 with TRBJ1-2; D possibly corresponds to TRBD1 (6 bases). In DNA form, the CDR3 reads TGTGCCAGTAGTCCCTACACAACAGGGAGAGATGGCTACACCTTC. Translating it yields CASSPYTTGRDGYTF.